This paragraph covers one T cell receptor (beta chain) sequence. This clone has only a few counts. The antigen it recognizes is unknown. No clone much larger than this one lies a single base away; base qualities are absent. Library preparation was by the immunoSEQ multiplex PCR assay. For the multiplex PCR, a mixture combining 60 forward primers for TCR Vbeta segments and 13 reverse primers for TCR Jbeta segments was used. A multiplex PCR assay on genomic DNA amplified the CDR3 region of rearranged TCR beta genes. The Illumina HiSeq System was used to sequence the amplified TCR beta libraries as 87-base-pair reads. The source study handled its data this way. Across the 700 or so repertoires, a later analysis counted roughly 84 million unique TCR beta chains, some 11 million of which were shared by at least two donors. To remove PCR and sequencing errors, raw reads were error-corrected and collapsed into unique sequences using a nearest-neighbor algorithm that merged closely related sequences. CDR3 sequences were aligned to IMGT reference sequences to assign V, D and J gene segments. For a sequence to be retained, at least a six-nucleotide match to both a V gene segment and a J gene segment was required. A rearrangement was called productive if the CDR3 had no stop codons and remained in frame with V and J, and every other rearrangement was called non-productive. Following IMGT convention, CDR3 was defined as the stretch from the second conserved V-encoded cysteine to the conserved J-encoded phenylalanine. The earlier analysis of some 540 of the donors excluded any sequence lacking an unambiguous match to a single V gene segment. An earlier analysis of several hundred of the donors called V segments functional above 56.7% productive rearrangements and segregating when the between-donor standard deviation exceeded 5%. To diagnose cytomegalovirus status from the catalog of TCR beta chain sequences, a statistical classification framework was built. V and J gene assignment, in a later analysis, came from comparing TCR nucleotide sequences with IMGT/GENE-DB human TR gene sequences. Using the TCRdist pipeline, a later analysis assigned CDR3 sequences along with most-parsimonious VDJ recombination scenarios. In a later analysis, each TCR beta chain was defined by its CDR3 amino acid sequence together with its V-gene family, and reads lacking a unique V-gene family were excluded. A later analysis removed roughly 590 highly shared, low-generation-probability nucleotide sequences to deal with suspected cross-contamination and a sequencing artifact. In a later analysis, a clonal expansion index for each public chain was calculated from normalized within-repertoire ranks of inferred template counts. In a later analysis, generation probabilities were computed using a VDJ recombination model fitted to out-of-frame rearrangements, and the results were checked against IGoR. In a later analysis, TCR-TCR, TCR-HLA and TCR-CMV co-occurrence was scored with hypergeometric tests, and a repertoire-size bias correction was applied to TCR pairs. In a later analysis, false discovery rates were estimated by permuting HLA or CMV assignments 20 times. In a later analysis, co-occurring TCRs were grouped with DBSCAN, and TCRdist sequence similarity was added when clustering was performed within HLA-allele-positive subsets. For co-occurrence clustering, repertoires with fewer than 30,000 or more than 120,000 public chains were excluded, along with several repertoires with anomalous nucleotide sharing. Held by TCRdb, this immuneACCESS table contains in-frame sequences only and omits some clones. Under half of the omission traces to an unresolved V gene where checked; the cause of the rest is unknown. The DNA gave D and trimming, while V, J and clone size come from that table. This sample comprises about 170,000 clones, 60% to 80% of them detected only once. The top ten hold around 0.97% of the sample.

This sample was taken from a study of cytomegalovirus exposure and HLA in healthy donors listed by TCRdb under 2017. Regarding the research as a whole: In an earlier analysis of some 550 of the donors, 250 to 350 Gb of sequence data and 95 million to 130 million unique TCR beta sequences from 150 million to 200 million T cells were reported. Approximately 300 gigabases of sequencing data and around 80 million unique TCR sequences made up an early release that covered 500 to 700 HLA-typed donors. Among the roughly 400 genotyped donors, more than 70% belonged to the genetic ancestry cluster associated with self-reported Caucasian donors. The study was designed to test whether signatures of past pathogen exposure could be identified by cataloging public T cell receptors. Using immunosequencing, the study profiled T cell repertoires from about 620 subjects and related those repertoires to cytomegalovirus serostatus. Besides the first cohort of around 670 subjects, a separate validation cohort made up of 90 to 150 different subjects was used. The study combined high-throughput TCR immunosequencing, statistical association of individual TCRs with disease status, and machine learning to predict cytomegalovirus infection status. To study patterns of TCR occurrence, a later analysis re-analyzed previously published TCR beta repertoires from hundreds of donors and added high-resolution HLA genotyping. Rather than drawing on any new phenotypic data, the later analysis identified candidate immune exposures from TCR beta sequences and the way those sequences occurred across donors. In an earlier analysis of roughly 600 of the donors, high-throughput TCR beta sequencing was used to judge whether each TCR beta V gene segment behaved as functional or pseudogenic. Donor age, sex, ethnicity and CMV serostatus were collected together with the repertoire data. Genome-wide SNP genotypes for about 65% of the roughly 670 donors were used in a later genetic analysis, which treated that subset as a discovery cohort. All discovery cohort repertoires had been generated on a single sequencing platform. HLA typing included class I and class II loci at four-digit resolution. Typing coverage varied by locus: roughly 620-630 donors for A, B, C, DRB1 and DQB1; 500 to 550 for DQA1; more than 600 for DPA1; under 490 for DPB1. Several DR-DQ haplotypes were treated as single units for association and clustering because of strong linkage in the cohort. Among almost 400 genotyped donors of the cohort, an average of about 240,000 unique TCR beta nucleotide sequences were sequenced per donor, roughly a sixth of them non-productive.

Including the terminal cysteine and phenylalanine, the CDR3 comprises 16 residues. The entry retains the CDR3 DNA only, 48 bases that are in frame from base 1. Looking up the germline V gene yields CDR1 SGHDT and CDR2 YYEEEE. V loses 0 bases of germline sequence and J loses 3 bases, and the interval between the two ends is 13 bases. Findings and caveats that apply to the study as a whole: Because HLA typing was missing for some donors at each locus, association tests included only the typed subset. A later analysis found that HLA-associated TCR beta chains were more clonally expanded and had lower generation probabilities than equally common non-associated chains. The only immune exposure information available for the cohort was CMV serostatus. A further reported finding was that TCR beta sequences accurately predicted the HLA-A and HLA-B alleles for most subjects in the first cohort. Some IMGT-functional V segments, including TRBV6-2 and TRBV6-3, could not be distinguished by the 87-base-pair reads and were therefore excluded. The earlier analysis of 587 of the donors excluded approximately 15 rarely observed V segments, including chromosome 9 orphons, because counts were too low. According to a later analysis, most CMV-associated TCR beta chains appeared to be HLA-restricted, and the HLA associations seemed to be driven largely by CMV exposure. A later analysis found that TCR association rates varied across HLA loci, with DRB1 alleles showing the most associated TCRs and HLA-C alleles the fewest. Specific HLA alleles were associated with 15,000 to 20,000 TCR beta sequences at a false discovery rate of 0.05 in a later analysis. Several of the top co-occurrence clusters appeared to be linked to parvovirus B19, influenza, CMV and Epstein-Barr virus, according to a later analysis. The authors suggested that the approach could potentially be generalized to other disease states and immunological phenotypes. The presence/absence analyses assumed that sequencing depth was roughly uniform across donors, and that assumption may not be true. The study listed 170 or so TCR beta chains as associated with cytomegalovirus. Correlated functional status among segregating V segments might reflect linkage disequilibrium, but an unknown experimental factor could not be ruled out. A later genetic analysis reported fewer N-insertions in productive TCRs among donors in an Asian-associated ancestry cluster than the roughly 690-donor mean. The cohort was sequenced for TCR beta chains only, and without alpha or paired-chain data the features that could be detected were limited. Across donors, most TCR sequences were observed very rarely, whereas some public TCRs were present in many individuals. A cluster of highly shared sequence variants was judged likely to represent a technical artifact of the sequencing pipeline. Broadly in line with IMGT annotations, most TCR beta V segments showed up in productive rearrangements about 87% or about 30% of the time in an earlier analysis of several hundred of the donors. When HLA alleles, especially DR and DQ, strongly co-occurred, TCR associations were difficult to assign to individual alleles. Cytomegalovirus status was reported to be diagnosed by the classifier with high specificity and sensitivity in both the original and validation cohorts. A few of the identified cytomegalovirus-associated TCR beta chains were confirmed in vitro to be specific for cytomegalovirus antigens. In a later genetic analysis, a missense DCLRE1C variant was associated with V-gene and J-gene trimming of TCR beta chains, and the association was replicated in an independent cohort.

The cohort comprised fewer than 700 healthy bone marrow donors. All cohort members were sampled while nominally healthy, although unrecorded immune exposures were likely present. The donor tested CMV seropositive, placing the donor among the roughly 270 seropositive members of the cohort. Every donor gave a peripheral blood sample, and the peripheral blood mononuclear cells from that sample were used for TCR beta sequencing. Genomic DNA extraction from the blood cell samples was performed with the Qiagen DNeasy Blood Extraction Kit. The sequence was collected from a woman between 50 and 59 years old in good health and CMV-seropositive. The rearrangement combines TRBV5-6 with TRBJ1-5; TRBD1 might be the D gene, on 5 matching bases. The sequenced sample consisted of PBMCs. This receptor has the CDR3 CASSLAQGIYNQPQHF. The sequence in DNA is TGTGCCAGCAGCTTGGCCCAGGGAATTTACAATCAGCCCCAGCATTTT.